The clone carrying this T cell receptor (beta chain) was seen just once. Original methodology: Amplifying reference gene primers gave estimates of nucleated cell counts. Sequenced by immunoSEQ multiplex PCR; TCRdb stores in-frame clones only, minus some. D and trimming come from the DNA, and the V and J calls and clone size come from that table. The sample contains more than 100,000 clones, approximately 84% of which appear only once. This CDR3 region has 16 residues. Germline V lookup: CDR1 SGHDN, CDR2 FVKESK. Deletions cut 4 bases from V and 4 bases from J, with 16 bases between. These data originate in a study of blood T cell repertoires in COVID-19. Study background: Acute-phase and convalescent COVID-19 samples originated in the United States, Italy and Spain. Sources were T cells, B-cell-depleted T cells, or PBMCs; the material itself was cDNA or gDNA.

The sequenced sample consisted of peripheral blood. The V and J genes are TRBV14 and TRBJ2-2; D might be TRBD1 (6 bases). This TCR came from a woman older than 75 with acute or convalescent COVID-19. As DNA, the CDR3 is TGTGCCAGCAGCCCCGGTGGGGGCCTTATCACCGGGGAGCTGTTTTTT. The encoded protein is CASSPGGGLITGELFF.